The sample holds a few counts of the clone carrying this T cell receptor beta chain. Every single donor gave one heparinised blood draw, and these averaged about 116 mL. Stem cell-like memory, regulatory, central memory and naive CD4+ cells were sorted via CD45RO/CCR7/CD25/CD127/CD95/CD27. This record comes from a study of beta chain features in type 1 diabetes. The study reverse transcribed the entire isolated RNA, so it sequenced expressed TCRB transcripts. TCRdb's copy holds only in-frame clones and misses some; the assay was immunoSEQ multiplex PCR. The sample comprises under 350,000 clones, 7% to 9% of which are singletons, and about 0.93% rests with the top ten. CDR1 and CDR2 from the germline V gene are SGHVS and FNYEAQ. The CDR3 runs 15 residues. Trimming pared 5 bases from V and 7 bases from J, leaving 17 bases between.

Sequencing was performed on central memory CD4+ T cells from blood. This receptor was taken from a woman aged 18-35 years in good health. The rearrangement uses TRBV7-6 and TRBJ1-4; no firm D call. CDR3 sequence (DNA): TGTGCCAGCAGCGGGCGAGCGGGAACCCTTGAAAAACTGTTTTTT. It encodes CASSGRAGTLEKLFF.